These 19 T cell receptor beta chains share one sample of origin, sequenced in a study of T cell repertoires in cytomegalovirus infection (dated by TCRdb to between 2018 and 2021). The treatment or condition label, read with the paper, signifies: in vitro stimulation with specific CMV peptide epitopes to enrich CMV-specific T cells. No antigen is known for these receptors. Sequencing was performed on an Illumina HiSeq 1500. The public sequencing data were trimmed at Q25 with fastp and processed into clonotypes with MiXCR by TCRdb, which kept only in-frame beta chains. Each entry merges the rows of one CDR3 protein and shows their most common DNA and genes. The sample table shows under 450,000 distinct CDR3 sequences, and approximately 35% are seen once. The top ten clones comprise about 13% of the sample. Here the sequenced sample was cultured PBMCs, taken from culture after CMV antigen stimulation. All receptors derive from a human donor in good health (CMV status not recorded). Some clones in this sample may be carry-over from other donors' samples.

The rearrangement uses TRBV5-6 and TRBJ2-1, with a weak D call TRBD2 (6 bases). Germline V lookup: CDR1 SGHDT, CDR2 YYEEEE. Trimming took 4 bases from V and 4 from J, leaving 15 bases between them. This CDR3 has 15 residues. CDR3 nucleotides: TGTGCCAGCAGCAGGGGACTGACGGGGTACAATGAGCAGTTCTTC. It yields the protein CASSRGLTGYNEQFF.

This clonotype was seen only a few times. The CDR3 nucleotides read TGTGCCAGCAGCGTGGACGACCGTGTACAGCCCCAGCATTTT. Amino acids: CASSVDDRVQPQHF. The chain is built from TRBV12-3 or TRBV12-4 and TRBJ1-5; no clear D. CDR3 length: 14 amino acids. The V gene lost 6 bases and the J gene lost 7 bases, with 16 bases spanning the gap.

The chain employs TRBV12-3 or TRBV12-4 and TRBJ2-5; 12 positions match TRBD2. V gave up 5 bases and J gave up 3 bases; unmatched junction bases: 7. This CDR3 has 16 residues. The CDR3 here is CASSRGTSGLEETQYF. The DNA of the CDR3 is TGTGCCAGCAGTCGTGGGACTAGCGGGCTAGAAGAGACCCAGTACTTC.

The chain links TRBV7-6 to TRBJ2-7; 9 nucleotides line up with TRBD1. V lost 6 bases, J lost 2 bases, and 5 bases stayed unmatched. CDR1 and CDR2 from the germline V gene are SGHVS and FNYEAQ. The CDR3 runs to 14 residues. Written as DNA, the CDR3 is TGTGCCAGCAGACCACGACAGGGGGCCTACGAGCAGTACTTC. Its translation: CASRPRQGAYEQYF.

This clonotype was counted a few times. The CDR3 nucleotides are TGTGCCAGTCTCGACAAACCATTAACGCTAGCCAAAAACATTCAGTACTTC. Its translation: CASLDKPLTLAKNIQYF. J is TRBJ2-4 and V is TRBV6-6; D uncertain. CDR3 length equals 17 residues. Germline lookup yields CDR1 MNHNY and CDR2 SVGAGI (reference sequence). The V gene lost 9 bases and the J gene lost 0 bases, with 21 bases spanning the gap.

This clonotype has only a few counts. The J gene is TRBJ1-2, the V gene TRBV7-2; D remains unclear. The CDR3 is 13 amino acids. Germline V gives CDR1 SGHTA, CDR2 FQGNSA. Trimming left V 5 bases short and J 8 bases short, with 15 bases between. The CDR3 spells CASSPRTVTGYTF. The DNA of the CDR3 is TGTGCCAGCAGCCCACGGACGGTTACGGGCTACACCTTC.

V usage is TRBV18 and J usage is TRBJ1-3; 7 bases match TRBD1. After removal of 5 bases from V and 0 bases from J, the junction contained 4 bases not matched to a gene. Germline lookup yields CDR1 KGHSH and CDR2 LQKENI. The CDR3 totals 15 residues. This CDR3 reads CASSTGQLSGNTIYF. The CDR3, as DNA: TGTGCCAGCTCAACGGGACAGCTCTCTGGAAACACCATATATTTT.

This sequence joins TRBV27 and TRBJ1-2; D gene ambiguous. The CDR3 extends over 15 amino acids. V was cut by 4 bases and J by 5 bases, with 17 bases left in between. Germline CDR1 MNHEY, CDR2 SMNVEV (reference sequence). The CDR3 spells CASSSLDKPGYGYTF. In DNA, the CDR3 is TGTGCCAGCAGTTCACTCGACAAGCCGGGGTATGGCTACACCTTC.

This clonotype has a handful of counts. The CDR3 DNA follows: TGTGCCAGCAGTTACTCCGAACAGGGGGCACCCTACGAGCAGTACGTC. Its translation is CASSYSEQGAPYEQYV. The gene calls are TRBV6-2 or TRBV6-3 and TRBJ2-7, with 9 positions matching TRBD1. Trimming removed 0 bases from V and 2 bases from J; junction bases left unmatched: 5. The CDR3 sequence is 16 residues long. Germline V gene lookup returns CDR1 MNHEY and CDR2 SVGEGT.

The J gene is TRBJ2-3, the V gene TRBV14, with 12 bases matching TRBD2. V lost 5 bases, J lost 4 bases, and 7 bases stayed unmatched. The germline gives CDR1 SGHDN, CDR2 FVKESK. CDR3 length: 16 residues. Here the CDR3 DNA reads TGTGCCAGCAGCGACGGGACTAGCGGGCGCTCAGATACGCAGTATTTT. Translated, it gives CASSDGTSGRSDTQYF. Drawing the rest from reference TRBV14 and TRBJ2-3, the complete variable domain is EAGVTQFPSHSVIEKGQTVTLRCDPISGHDNLYWYRRVMGKEIKFLLHFVKESKQDESGMPNNRFLAERTGGTYSTLKVQPAELEDSGVYFCASSDGTSGRSDTQYFGPGTRLTVL.

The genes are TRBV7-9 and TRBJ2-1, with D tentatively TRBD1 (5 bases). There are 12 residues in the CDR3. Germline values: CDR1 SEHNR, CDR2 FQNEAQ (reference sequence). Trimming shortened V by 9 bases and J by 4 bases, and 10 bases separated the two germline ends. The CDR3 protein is CASGHGYNEQFF. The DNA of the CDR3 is TGTGCCAGTGGACACGGATACAATGAGCAGTTCTTC.

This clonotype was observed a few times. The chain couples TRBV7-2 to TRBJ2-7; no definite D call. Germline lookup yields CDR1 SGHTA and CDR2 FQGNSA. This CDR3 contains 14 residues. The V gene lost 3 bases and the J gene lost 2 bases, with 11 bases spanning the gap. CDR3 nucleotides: TGTGCCAGCAGCTTGGTTCTAGACGCCTACGAGCAGTACTTC. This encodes CASSLVLDAYEQYF.

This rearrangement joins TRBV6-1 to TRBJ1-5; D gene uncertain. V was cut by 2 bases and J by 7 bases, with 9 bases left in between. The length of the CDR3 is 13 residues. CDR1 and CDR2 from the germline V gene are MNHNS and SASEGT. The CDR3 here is CASSEFSSQPQHF. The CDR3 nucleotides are TGTGCCAGCAGTGAATTTTCAAGCCAGCCCCAGCATTTT.

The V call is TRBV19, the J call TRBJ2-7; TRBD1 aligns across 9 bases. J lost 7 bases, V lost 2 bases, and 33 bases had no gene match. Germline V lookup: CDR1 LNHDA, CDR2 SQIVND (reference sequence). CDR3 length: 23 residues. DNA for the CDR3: TGTGCCAGTAGTATAATTATATTTGGGACAGGGTCAGCTGATTACCTCAGGGGGGGGGAGCAGTACGTC. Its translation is CASSIIIFGTGSADYLRGGEQYV.

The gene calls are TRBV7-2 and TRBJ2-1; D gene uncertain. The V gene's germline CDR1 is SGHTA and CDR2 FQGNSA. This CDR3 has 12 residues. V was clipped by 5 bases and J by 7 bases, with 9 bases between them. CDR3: CASSKGYNEQFF. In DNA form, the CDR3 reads TGTGCCAGCAGCAAGGGTTATAATGAGCAGTTCTTC.

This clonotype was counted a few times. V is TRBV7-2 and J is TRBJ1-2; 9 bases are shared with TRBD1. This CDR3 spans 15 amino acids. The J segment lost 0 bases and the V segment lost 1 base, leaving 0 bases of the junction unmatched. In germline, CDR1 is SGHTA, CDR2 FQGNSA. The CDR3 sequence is CASSLGTGANYGYTF. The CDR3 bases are TGTGCCAGCAGCTTAGGGACAGGGGCTAACTATGGCTACACCTTC.

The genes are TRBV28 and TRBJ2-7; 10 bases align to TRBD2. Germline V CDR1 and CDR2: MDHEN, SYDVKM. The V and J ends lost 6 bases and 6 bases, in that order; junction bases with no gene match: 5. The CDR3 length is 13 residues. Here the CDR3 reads CASRPSGSGEQYF. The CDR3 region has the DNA TGTGCCAGCAGACCTAGCGGGAGTGGCGAGCAGTACTTC.

Here the CDR3 reads CASSTTGLAPKETQYF. The CDR3 DNA is TGTGCCAGCAGCACCACGGGCCTAGCGCCGAAAGAGACCCAGTACTTC. The chain couples TRBV5-4 to TRBJ2-5, with D perhaps TRBD2 (6 bases). The CDR3 has 16 amino acids. Germline CDR1 is SGHNT and CDR2 is YYREEE (reference sequence). Trimming left V 4 bases short and J 3 bases short, with 19 bases between.

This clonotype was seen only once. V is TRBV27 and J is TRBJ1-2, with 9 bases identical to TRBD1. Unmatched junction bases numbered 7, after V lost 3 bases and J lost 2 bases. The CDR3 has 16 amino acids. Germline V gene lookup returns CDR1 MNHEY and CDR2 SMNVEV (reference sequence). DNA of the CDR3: TGTGCCAGCAGTTTCCTTGGGACAGGGTTGAACTATGGCTACACCTTC. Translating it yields CASSFLGTGLNYGYTF.